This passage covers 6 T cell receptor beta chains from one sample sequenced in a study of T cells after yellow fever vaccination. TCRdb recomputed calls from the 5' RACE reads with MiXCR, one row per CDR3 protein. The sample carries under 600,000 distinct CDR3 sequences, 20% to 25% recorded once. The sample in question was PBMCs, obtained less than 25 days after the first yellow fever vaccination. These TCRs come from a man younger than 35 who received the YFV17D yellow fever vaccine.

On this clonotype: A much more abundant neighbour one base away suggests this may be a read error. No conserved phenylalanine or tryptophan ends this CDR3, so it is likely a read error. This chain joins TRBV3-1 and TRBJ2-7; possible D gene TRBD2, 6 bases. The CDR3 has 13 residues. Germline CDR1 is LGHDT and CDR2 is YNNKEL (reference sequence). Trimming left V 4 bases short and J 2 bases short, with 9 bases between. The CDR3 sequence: CASSLAATYEQYS. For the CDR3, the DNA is TGTGCCAGCAGCCTAGCGGCGACCTACGAGCAGTACTCC.

In nucleotides, the CDR3 is TGTGCCAGCATCACCGGGGGGGACGTCGGCACCGGGGAGCTGTTTTTT. This sequence encodes CASITGGDVGTGELFF. The chain is built from TRBV7-9 and TRBJ2-2; 8 bases map to TRBD2. The CDR3 length is 16 residues. Trimming at V came to 7 bases and at J to 4 bases, leaving 11 bases not matched to a gene. Per the germline V gene, CDR1 is SEHNR and CDR2 is FQNEAQ (reference sequence).

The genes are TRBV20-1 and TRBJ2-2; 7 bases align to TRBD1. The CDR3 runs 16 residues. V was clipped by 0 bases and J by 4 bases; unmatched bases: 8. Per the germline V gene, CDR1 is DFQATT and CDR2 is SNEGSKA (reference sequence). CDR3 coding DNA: TGCAGTGCTAGAGAGGCAGGGACAGACCCCACCGGGGAGCTGTTTTTT. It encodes CSAREAGTDPTGELFF.

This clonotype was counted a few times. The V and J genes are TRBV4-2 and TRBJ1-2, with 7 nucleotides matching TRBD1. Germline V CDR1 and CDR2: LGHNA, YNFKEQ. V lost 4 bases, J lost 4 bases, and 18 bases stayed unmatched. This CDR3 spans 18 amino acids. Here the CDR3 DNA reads TGTGCCAGCAGCCGAAGACAGGGCGCAGGGTTGGGCTCCTATGGCTACACCTTC. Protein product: CASSRRQGAGLGSYGYTF.

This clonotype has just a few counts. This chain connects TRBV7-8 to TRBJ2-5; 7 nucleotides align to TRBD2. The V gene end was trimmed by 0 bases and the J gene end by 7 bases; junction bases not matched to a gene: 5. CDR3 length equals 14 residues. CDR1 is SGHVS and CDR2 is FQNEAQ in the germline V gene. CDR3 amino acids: CASSLADRGRTQYF. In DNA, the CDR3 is TGTGCCAGCAGCTTAGCGGACCGCGGGAGGACCCAGTACTTC.

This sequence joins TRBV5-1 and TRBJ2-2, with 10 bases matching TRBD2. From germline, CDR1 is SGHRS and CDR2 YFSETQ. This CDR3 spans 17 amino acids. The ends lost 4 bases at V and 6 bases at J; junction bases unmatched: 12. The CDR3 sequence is CASSLPSTSGVAGELFF. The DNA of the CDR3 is TGCGCCAGCAGCCTCCCCAGCACTAGCGGGGTCGCCGGGGAGCTGTTTTTT.